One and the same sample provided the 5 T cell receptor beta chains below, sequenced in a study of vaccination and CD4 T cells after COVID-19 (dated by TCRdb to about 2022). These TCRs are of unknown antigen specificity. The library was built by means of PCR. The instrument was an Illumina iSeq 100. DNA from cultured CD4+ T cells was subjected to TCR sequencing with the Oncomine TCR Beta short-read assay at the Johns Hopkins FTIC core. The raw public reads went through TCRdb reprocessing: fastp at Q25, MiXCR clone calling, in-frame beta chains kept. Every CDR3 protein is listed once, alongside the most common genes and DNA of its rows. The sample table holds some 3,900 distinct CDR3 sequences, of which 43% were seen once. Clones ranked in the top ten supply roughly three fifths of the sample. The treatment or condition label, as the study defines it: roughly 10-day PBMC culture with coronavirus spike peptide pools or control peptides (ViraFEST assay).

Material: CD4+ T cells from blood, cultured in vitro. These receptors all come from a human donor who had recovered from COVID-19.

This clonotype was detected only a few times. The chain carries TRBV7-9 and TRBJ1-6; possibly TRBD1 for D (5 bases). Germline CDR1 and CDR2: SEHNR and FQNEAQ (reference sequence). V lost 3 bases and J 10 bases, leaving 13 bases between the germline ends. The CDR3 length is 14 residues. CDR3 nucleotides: TGTGCCAGCAGCTTTACCGCGGGGGACTCACCCCTCCACTTT. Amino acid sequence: CASSFTAGDSPLHF. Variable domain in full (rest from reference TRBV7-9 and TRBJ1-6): DTGVSQNPRHKITKRGQNVTFRCDPISEHNRLYWYRQTLGQGPEFLTYFQNEAQLEKSRLLSDRFSAERPKGSFSTLEIQRTEQGDSAMYLCASSFTAGDSPLHFGNGTRLTVT.

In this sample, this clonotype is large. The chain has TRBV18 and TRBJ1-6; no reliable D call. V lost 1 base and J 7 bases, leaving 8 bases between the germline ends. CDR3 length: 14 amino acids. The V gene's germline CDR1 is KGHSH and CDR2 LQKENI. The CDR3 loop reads CASSPLTGNSPLHF. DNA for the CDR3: TGTGCCAGCTCACCACTGACTGGAAATTCACCCCTCCACTTT.

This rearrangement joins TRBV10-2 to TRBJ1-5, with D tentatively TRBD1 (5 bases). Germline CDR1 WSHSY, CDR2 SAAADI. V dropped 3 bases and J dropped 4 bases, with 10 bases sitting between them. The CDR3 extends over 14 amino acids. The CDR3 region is CASSESGLNQPQHF. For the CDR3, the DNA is TGCGCCAGCAGTGAATCAGGGTTGAATCAGCCCCAGCATTTT.

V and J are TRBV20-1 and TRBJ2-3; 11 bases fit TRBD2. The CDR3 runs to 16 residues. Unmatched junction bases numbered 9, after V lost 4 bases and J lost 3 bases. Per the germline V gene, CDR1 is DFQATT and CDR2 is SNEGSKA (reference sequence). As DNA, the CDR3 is TGCAGTGCTACCTCCCCCGTAGCGGGAGGGACAGATACGCAGTATTTT. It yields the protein CSATSPVAGGTDTQYF.

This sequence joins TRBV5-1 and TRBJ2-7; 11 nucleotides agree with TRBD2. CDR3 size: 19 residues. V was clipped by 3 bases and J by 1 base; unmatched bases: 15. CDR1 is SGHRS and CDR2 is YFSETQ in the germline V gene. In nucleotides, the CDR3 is TGCGCCAGCAGCTCCCGTCCCCCGACTAGCGGGGTTGGGTCCTACGAGCAGTACTTC. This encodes CASSSRPPTSGVGSYEQYF.